Shown below are 11 T cell receptor beta chains from a single sample sequenced in a study of blood T cell repertoires in COVID-19. Assay: immunoSEQ multiplex PCR; the TCRdb copy retains only in-frame clones and omits some. In the table there are around 70,000 clones, approximately 84% of which are singletons. The sequenced sample was peripheral blood. These receptors came from a human donor in a cohort sampled during active COVID-19.

This clone was counted between two and nine times. V gene TRBV2 combines with J gene TRBJ2-5; 9 positions match TRBD2. The length of the CDR3 is 15 residues. V lost 5 bases, J lost 9 bases, and 13 bases stayed unmatched. CDR1 is SNHLY and CDR2 is FYNNEI in the germline V gene. The DNA of the CDR3 is TGTGCCAGCAGTATCCAGCGGGGGGCCCAAGGGGCCCAGTACTTC. Protein: CASSIQRGAQGAQYF.

The gene calls are TRBV7-9 and TRBJ1-1; 9 bases align to TRBD1. The germline V gene encodes CDR1 SEHNR and CDR2 FQNEAQ (reference sequence). Germline trimming cut 5 bases from V and 3 bases from J; bases unmatched to any gene: 4. The CDR3 is made up of 14 amino acids. Here the CDR3 reads CASSLGQGYTEAFF. CDR3 nucleotide sequence: TGTGCCAGCAGCCTGGGACAGGGCTACACTGAAGCTTTCTTT.

The chain uses TRBV5-1 and TRBJ2-7; D call uncertain. This CDR3 is 13 amino acids long. Germline loops: CDR1 SGHRS, CDR2 YFSETQ. Trimming removed 1 base at V and 3 bases at J, with 8 bases between. The CDR3 coding sequence is TGCGCCAGCAGCTTGAACAGCCTCTACGAGCAGTACTTC. Encoded protein: CASSLNSLYEQYF. Together with reference TRBV5-1 and TRBJ2-7, the CDR3 gives the full variable domain: KAGVTQTPRYLIKTRGQQVTLSCSPISGHRSVSWYQQTPGQGLQFLFEYFSETQRNKGNFPGRFSGRQFSNSRSEMNVSTLELGDSALYLCASSLNSLYEQYFGPGTRLTVT.

The chain is built from TRBV5-1 and TRBJ1-4, with D uncertain. The germline gives CDR1 SGHRS, CDR2 YFSETQ. Between the trimmed V and J ends, which lost 7 bases and 8 bases, there was a span of 15 bases. The CDR3 is made up of 13 amino acids. The CDR3 DNA reads as TGCGCCAGCCGCGCAGGCTCATCAGAAAAACTGTTTTTT. Encoded protein: CASRAGSSEKLFF.

This clone was observed once. The rearrangement links TRBV6-5 to TRBJ2-7, with D tentatively TRBD1 (6 bases). Trimming left V 2 bases short and J 4 bases short, with 12 bases between. The CDR3 length is 14 residues. Germline CDR1 is MNHEY and CDR2 is SVGAGI. As DNA, the CDR3 is TGTGCCAGCAGTTACGGGACATTTGGATACGAGCAGTACTTC. Translated, it gives CASSYGTFGYEQYF.

This chain uses TRBV15 with TRBJ2-7, with TRBD1 identical over 7 bases. CDR3 length: 15 amino acids. V was clipped by 4 bases and J by 7 bases; unmatched bases: 13. The germline V gene has CDR1 LNHNV and CDR2 YYDKDF (reference sequence). Here the CDR3 DNA reads TGTGCCACCAGCAAAGGGACAGAAAAGACTCGGGAGCAGTACTTC. It yields the protein CATSKGTEKTREQYF.

V gene TRBV9 combines with J gene TRBJ2-5, with a possible D match to TRBD2 (5 bases). The CDR3 has 16 residues. Per the germline V gene, CDR1 is SGDLS and CDR2 is YYNGEE. V shed 3 bases and J shed 1 base, with 16 bases lying between them. In DNA, the CDR3 is TGTGCCAGCAGCGCCCAGGAAGCGGTACTCCAAGAGACCCAGTACTTC. Translated, it gives CASSAQEAVLQETQYF.

Only one count was recorded for this clone. The chain couples TRBV5-1 to TRBJ1-2; D is unresolved. V lost 0 bases, J lost 2 bases, and 5 bases lay in between. The CDR3 is 13 residues long. Germline CDR1 and CDR2: SGHRS and YFSETQ. The CDR3 protein is CASSLAENYGYTF. The CDR3 DNA is TGCGCCAGCAGCTTGGCAGAAAACTATGGCTACACCTTC.

The chain employs TRBV4-3 and TRBJ1-1; D is undetermined. CDR3 length: 13 residues. Germline V CDR1 and CDR2: LGHNA, YSLEER. V lost 0 bases and J 3 bases, leaving 5 bases between the germline ends. The CDR3 region has the DNA TGCGCCAGCAGCCAAGATCGGGACACTGAAGCTTTCTTT. Its translation is CASSQDRDTEAFF.

V usage is TRBV19 and J usage is TRBJ2-1, with D perhaps TRBD1 (6 bases). CDR3 length equals 14 residues. V was shortened by 5 bases and J by 7 bases, with 15 bases between the two germline ends. Looked up from germline, CDR1 is LNHDA and CDR2 is SQIVND (reference sequence). CDR3 in DNA: TGTGCCAGTAGTGCCTCGGACAGTCTTAATGAGCAGTTCTTC. The encoded protein is CASSASDSLNEQFF.

The V gene is TRBV7-2, the J gene TRBJ1-1; 7 bases match TRBD1. From germline, CDR1 is SGHTA and CDR2 FQGNSA. The CDR3 sequence is 14 residues long. The V gene end was trimmed by 5 bases and the J gene end by 1 base; junction bases not matched to a gene: 4. CDR3 in amino acids: CASSKEGANTEAFF. The CDR3 nucleotides read TGTGCCAGCAGCAAAGAGGGGGCGAACACTGAAGCTTTCTTT.